These 19 T cell receptor beta chains share one sample of origin, sequenced in a study of T cells in Graves' hyperthyroidism and ophthalmopathy. Amplification targeted TCR beta CDR3 regions from RNA transcripts. TCR CDR3 underwent first-round RT-PCR with the HTBI primer set. TCRdb recomputed calls from the multiplex PCR reads with MiXCR, one row per CDR3 protein. The repertoire includes 300,000 to 450,000 distinct CDR3 sequences, just under 25% of them detected once, and about 70% sits in the top ten. Sequenced material: blood. The origin of the receptors is a man aged 50 or older with Graves' hyperthyroidism.

This clonotype was seen ten or more times. This chain uses TRBV2 with TRBJ2-7; the D is unclear. Germline values: CDR1 SNHLY, CDR2 FYNNEI. V was clipped by 5 bases and J by 4 bases, with 9 bases between them. The CDR3 runs to 12 residues. This CDR3 is CASSQDSYEQYF. As DNA, the CDR3 is TGTGCCAGCAGTCAAGACTCTTACGAGCAGTACTTC.

This clonotype came up a few times. This sequence joins TRBV7-8 and TRBJ2-1; the D call may be TRBD1 or TRBD2 (5 bases each). From germline, CDR1 is SGHVS and CDR2 FQNEAQ. The CDR3 contains 15 residues. With 5 bases removed from V and 7 bases from J, the gap between germline ends came to 18 bases. CDR3 amino acids: CASSPKLQGGNEQFF. CDR3 sequence (DNA): TGTGCCAGCAGCCCAAAACTTCAGGGCGGGAATGAGCAGTTCTTC.

V and J are TRBV4-1 and TRBJ2-1; 8 bases fit TRBD1. Germline CDR1 is MGHRA and CDR2 is YSYEKL. With 4 bases clipped from V and 10 bases from J, the junction kept 12 bases outside the gene matches. This CDR3 comprises 15 residues. CDR3 region: CASSLEGQASWEQFF. DNA of the CDR3: TGCGCCAGCAGCCTAGAGGGACAGGCATCGTGGGAGCAGTTCTTC.

The table lists this clonotype with a few counts. The chain uses TRBV9 and TRBJ2-1; 13 bases line up with TRBD2. The CDR3 is 18 residues long. V shed 4 bases and J 4 bases; nucleotides not matched to a gene: 11. The germline V gene encodes CDR1 SGDLS and CDR2 YYNGEE. The CDR3 reads CASSPYRGTSGVYNEQFF. In DNA, the CDR3 is TGTGCCAGCAGCCCTTACCGAGGGACTAGCGGGGTATACAATGAGCAGTTCTTC.

This chain joins TRBV20-1 and TRBJ2-1, with 10 bases that match TRBD2. The germline CDR1 and CDR2 sequences are DFQATT and SNEGSKA (reference sequence). This CDR3 spans 14 amino acids. J gave up 13 bases and V 4 bases, and 13 bases lay outside the gene matches. CDR3 amino acids: CSATSGGEGSLQFF. The CDR3, as DNA: TGCAGTGCTACCAGCGGGGGGGAGGGTTCCCTACAGTTCTTC.

The V gene is TRBV11-1, the J gene TRBJ1-3; tentative D call: TRBD1 (6 bases). The CDR3 has 14 amino acids. Trimming took off 1 base at V and 2 bases at J, with 6 bases between the two ends. CDR1 and CDR2 (germline): SGHAT, FQDESV (reference sequence). The CDR3 DNA reads as TGTGCCAGCAGCTTAGGACAGGCTGGAAACACCATATATTTT. Its protein is CASSLGQAGNTIYF.

This clonotype was counted at least ten times. V and J are TRBV6-2 or TRBV6-3 and TRBJ2-7; tentatively, D is TRBD1 (6 bases). The CDR3 spans 15 residues. Trimming pared 6 bases from V and 6 bases from J, leaving 21 bases between. Germline V gives CDR1 MNHEY, CDR2 SVGEGT. CDR3 loop: CASSNRIDFRGEQYF. Written as DNA, the CDR3 is TGTGCCAGCAGCAACCGAATCGATTTCAGGGGCGAGCAGTACTTC.

The chain combines TRBV10-3 with TRBJ2-1, with TRBD1 matching over 10 bases. CDR1 is ENHRY, CDR2 SYGVKD, per germline. V lost 3 bases to trimming and J lost 4 bases; unmatched junction nucleotides: 6. This CDR3 comprises 16 residues. The DNA of the CDR3 is TGTGCCATCAGTGATTCCGGGACAGGGGCGTACAATGAGCAGTTCTTC. Protein product: CAISDSGTGAYNEQFF.

In its sample, this clonotype was seen a few times. The chain has TRBV27 and TRBJ2-3; possibly TRBD1 for D (5 bases). V gave up 2 bases and J gave up 0 bases, with 12 bases separating them. The CDR3 loop spans 16 amino acids. Per the germline V gene, CDR1 is MNHEY and CDR2 is SMNVEV (reference sequence). CDR3 in amino acids: CASSLDDRSSTDTQYF. CDR3 nucleotides: TGTGCCAGCAGTTTAGATGACAGATCTAGCACAGATACGCAGTATTTT.

The rearrangement joins TRBV5-6 to TRBJ2-5, with 10 positions matching TRBD2. The germline V gene encodes CDR1 SGHDT and CDR2 YYEEEE. With V trimmed by 7 bases and J by 4 bases, 10 bases remained unmatched. CDR3 size: 15 residues. CDR3 protein: CASCPASGSPETQYF. CDR3 nucleotide sequence: TGTGCCAGCTGCCCCGCTAGCGGGAGTCCAGAGACCCAGTACTTC.

This clonotype has a handful of counts. The chain recombines TRBV12-3 or TRBV12-4 with TRBJ1-2; a possible D gene is TRBD1 (5 bases). The CDR3 has 12 amino acids. V lost 4 bases and J lost 5, with 8 bases in between. CDR3 sequence: CASSSWTYGYTF. CDR3 bases: TGTGCCAGCAGTTCCTGGACATATGGCTACACCTTC.

This clonotype was found a few times. The chain employs TRBV29-1 and TRBJ2-7, with 10 positions matching TRBD2. J lost 3 bases, V lost 4 bases, and 3 bases had no gene match. CDR1 is SQVTM and CDR2 is ANQGSEA in the germline V gene. This CDR3 spans 13 amino acids. DNA for the CDR3: TGCAGCGTTGGCTGGACTAGCGGCTACGAGCAGTACTTC. It yields the protein CSVGWTSGYEQYF.

The rearrangement links TRBV6-5 to TRBJ2-6, with D unclear. This CDR3 contains 15 residues. Trimming took 0 bases from V and 2 from J, leaving 5 bases between them. CDR1 is MNHEY and CDR2 is SVGAGI in the germline V gene. CDR3 residues: CASSYSNPGANVLTF. The CDR3 DNA sequence: TGTGCCAGCAGTTACTCAAACCCTGGGGCCAACGTCCTGACTTTC.

The chain recombines TRBV29-1 with TRBJ2-3; TRBD1 matches 10 bases. The CDR3 is 19 residues long. Germline-derived CDR1 and CDR2 are SQVTM and ANQGSEA. The V segment lost 6 bases and the J segment 0 bases; nucleotides outside the gene matches: 18. CDR3 DNA: TGCAGCGTAGGAGGACAGGGGGTAGATAATACCCTTAGCACAGATACGCAGTATTTT. Translation gives CSVGGQGVDNTLSTDTQYF.

This clonotype was detected only a few times. The J gene is TRBJ2-1, the V gene TRBV12-3 or TRBV12-4; TRBD2 matches 13 bases. Trimming cost V 6 bases and J 7 bases; bases outside gene matches: 0. The CDR3 length is 13 residues. The CDR3, as DNA: TGTGCCAGCAGGGGACTAGCGGGAAATGAGCAGTTCTTC. Translated: CASRGLAGNEQFF.

This clonotype was picked up a small number of times. The chain employs TRBV20-1 and TRBJ1-1; TRBD1 matches 7 bases. The germline CDR1 and CDR2 sequences are DFQATT and SNEGSKA (reference sequence). V lost 3 bases to trimming and J lost 4 bases; unmatched junction nucleotides: 5. The CDR3 is 13 residues long. The CDR3 region has the DNA TGCAGTGCTAGCTTGCCAGGGGGCACTGAAGCTTTCTTT. Translation gives CSASLPGGTEAFF.

Note on this clonotype: This clone may be a read error of a much larger clone one base away. The V and J genes are TRBV7-2 and TRBJ2-7, with 10 bases identical to TRBD2. The J call may be mistaken, given a closer DNA end match to TRBJ2-1. The CDR3 is 14 residues long. Germline CDR1 reads SGHTA; CDR2 reads FQGNSA. The CDR3 is CPSSRSGRINEQFF. CDR3 nucleotide sequence: TGTCCCAGCAGCCGTAGCGGGAGGATCAACGAGCAGTTCTTC.

V gene TRBV29-1 combines with J gene TRBJ2-7; 7 bases line up with TRBD1. The length of the CDR3 is 13 residues. J was trimmed by 5 bases and V by 7 bases; bases with no gene match: 11. The germline gives CDR1 SQVTM, CDR2 ANQGSEA. CDR3 nucleotides: TGCAGCGCCACAGACAGGGCGAGGAACGAGCAGTACTTC. Protein: CSATDRARNEQYF.

This clonotype was detected ten times or more. This chain links TRBV11-2 with TRBJ2-7; 7 bases agree with TRBD2. This CDR3 spans 14 amino acids. The ends lost 1 base at V and 0 bases at J; junction bases unmatched: 0. The germline V gene encodes CDR1 SGHAT and CDR2 FQNNGV. CDR3: CASSLGGGSYEQYF. The CDR3 DNA sequence: TGTGCCAGCAGCTTAGGCGGGGGCTCCTACGAGCAGTACTTC. Full variable domain (remainder filled in from reference TRBV11-2 and TRBJ2-7): EAGVAQSPRYKIIEKRQSVAFWCNPISGHATLYWYQQILGQGPKLLIQFQNNGVVDDSQLPKDRFSAERLKGVDSTLKIQPAKLEDSAVYLCASSLGGGSYEQYFGPGTRLTVT.